This T cell receptor beta chain is from a study of T cells in Graves' hyperthyroidism and ophthalmopathy. Patients were excluded for uncontrolled infection, other autoimmune disease, pregnancy or lactation. Study-level results: A model of 13 V-J pairs discriminated ophthalmopathy from stable hyperthyroidism. Most thyroid clonotypes expanded above 0.001 appeared in blood too.

In its sample, this clonotype was seen many times. What it recognizes is unknown. This CDR3 is 16 amino acids long. The germline V gene encodes CDR1 MNHNY and CDR2 SVGAGI (reference sequence). The V end lost 0 bases, the J end lost 2 bases, and 11 bases lay between the germline ends. What was amplified from RNA transcripts were TCR beta CDR3 regions. Using the HTBI primer set, a first-round RT-PCR was run on the TCR CDR3. TCRdb re-analysed the multiplex PCR reads in MiXCR, keeping a single row per CDR3 protein. The data hold nearly 600,000 distinct CDR3 sequences, with approximately 14% observed a single time.

The chain carries TRBV6-6 and TRBJ1-5, with D hard to call. The material sequenced was blood. This receptor was identified in a young woman with Graves' ophthalmopathy. For the CDR3, the DNA is TGTGCCAGCAGTTACTCGAACGGGGATGGCAATCAGCCCCAGCATTTT. It yields the protein CASSYSNGDGNQPQHF.